This T cell receptor (beta chain) was identified during a study of cytomegalovirus exposure and HLA in healthy donors. Only in-frame clones appear in the TCRdb table, and some are missing; sequencing was by immunoSEQ multiplex PCR. In the table there are 120,000 to 150,000 clones, about four fifths of which are singletons. This CDR3 comprises 15 residues. J gave up 5 bases and V 4 bases, and 7 bases lay outside the gene matches. The germline gives CDR1 SGHRS, CDR2 YFSETQ. Sequenced sample: PBMCs. This TCR was sampled from a woman in her twenties or thirties in good health and CMV-seronegative. The chain is built from TRBV5-1 and TRBJ2-3, with 10 bases lining up with TRBD1. This chain's CDR3 is CASSLRQGAQDTQYF. The CDR3, as DNA: TGCGCCAGCAGCCTACGACAGGGGGCGCAAGATACGCAGTATTTT.